The 32 T cell receptor beta chains reported below all come from one sample, sequenced in a study of shared clonotypes between healthy human individuals. Using immunoSEQ multiplex PCR, the repertoire was profiled, and TCRdb retains in-frame clones only, with some absent. This repertoire shows around 510,000 clones, roughly 79% found once; its top ten account for approximately 12%. Sample: PBMCs. These receptors were collected from a woman between 40 and 55 years old in good health. Some clones in this sample may be carry-over from other donors' samples.

This clone was recorded at least ten times. This chain uses TRBV2 with TRBJ1-3; D perhaps matches TRBD1 (5 bases). V lost 4 bases to trimming and J lost 0 bases, with 13 bases between them. CDR1 is SNHLY, CDR2 FYNNEI, per germline. The length of the CDR3 is 16 residues. The CDR3 nucleotides read TGTGCCAGCAGTGCCACCGGGACGGCCTCTGGAAACACCATATATTTT. Residues: CASSATGTASGNTIYF.

This chain links TRBV5-1 with TRBJ2-3, with 8 bases that match TRBD1. Germline-derived CDR1 and CDR2 are SGHRS and YFSETQ. The CDR3 runs to 17 residues. Trimming cost V 0 bases and J 2 bases; bases outside gene matches: 8. The CDR3 loop reads CASSLGATTGVTDTQYF. CDR3 DNA sequence: TGCGCCAGCAGCTTGGGGGCGACGACAGGGGTCACAGATACGCAGTATTTT. Variable domain in full (rest from reference TRBV5-1 and TRBJ2-3): KAGVTQTPRYLIKTRGQQVTLSCSPISGHRSVSWYQQTPGQGLQFLFEYFSETQRNKGNFPGRFSGRQFSNSRSEMNVSTLELGDSALYLCASSLGATTGVTDTQYFGPGTRLTVL.

The V call is TRBV4-2, the J call TRBJ2-1; TRBD2 aligns across 7 bases. The V gene end was trimmed by 0 bases and the J gene end by 6 bases; junction bases not matched to a gene: 8. The CDR3 is 16 amino acids. Looked up from germline, CDR1 is LGHNA and CDR2 is YNFKEQ. CDR3 loop: CASSQDMTSPSNEQFF. The CDR3 DNA sequence: TGTGCCAGCAGCCAAGATATGACTAGCCCCTCCAATGAGCAGTTCTTC.

J is TRBJ2-6 and V is TRBV10-3; a weak D match, TRBD2 (7 bases). Trimming stripped 4 bases from V and 1 base from J, with 17 bases between. Looked up from germline, CDR1 is ENHRY and CDR2 is SYGVKD. There are 18 residues in the CDR3. In DNA, the CDR3 is TGTGCCATCAGTGGTGCGAGGGGGGGAGCATCTGGGGCCAACGTCCTGACTTTC. Residues: CAISGARGGASGANVLTF.

This clone was counted a single time. This CDR3 is CASSWDRDGTEAFF. The CDR3, as DNA: TGTGCCAGCAGCTGGGACAGGGATGGGACTGAAGCTTTCTTT. The chain is built from TRBV11-2 and TRBJ1-1, with 9 bases matching TRBD1. V was pared by 4 bases and J by 5 bases, with 5 bases of the junction left unmatched. This CDR3 comprises 14 residues. Looked up from germline, CDR1 is SGHAT and CDR2 is FQNNGV.

The rearrangement uses TRBV7-3 and TRBJ2-1; D perhaps matches TRBD1 (5 bases). The CDR3 contains 16 residues. V shed 5 bases and J shed 1 base, with 15 bases lying between them. Germline CDR1 SGHTA, CDR2 FQGTGA. CDR3 sequence (DNA): TGTGCCAGCAGCCCCGAAAGGGGCGGATCCTACAATGAGCAGTTCTTC. Its protein product is CASSPERGGSYNEQFF.

The chain combines TRBV18 with TRBJ1-4; D is possibly TRBD1 (5 bases). CDR3 length: 18 amino acids. V was cut by 2 bases and J by 4 bases, with 20 bases left in between. CDR1 is KGHSH, CDR2 LQKENI, per germline. The CDR3 nucleotides read TGTGCCAGCTCACCAACGCCCGCGGGGCAGGGCGTTAATGAAAAACTGTTTTTT. Translated, it gives CASSPTPAGQGVNEKLFF.

This chain connects TRBV2 to TRBJ2-3, with a possible D match to TRBD2 (6 bases). The CDR3 runs 17 residues. Germline V gene data show CDR1 as SNHLY and CDR2 as FYNNEI. Between the trimmed V and J ends, which lost 1 base and 2 bases, there was a span of 16 bases. The CDR3 bases are TGTGCCAGCAGTGAAGAGGGGACTCGGAAATACACAGATACGCAGTATTTT. Residues: CASSEEGTRKYTDTQYF.

In DNA, the CDR3 is TGTGCCACCAGCAGAGTATCTGGGGGGGGCGCTGGGGCCAACGTCCTGACTTTC. This translates into CATSRVSGGGAGANVLTF. The chain employs TRBV15 and TRBJ2-6; weak D call: TRBD2 (7 bases). Germline CDR1 reads LNHNV; CDR2 reads YYDKDF (reference sequence). V was trimmed by 1 base and J by 2 bases, leaving 15 bases between them. This CDR3 has 18 amino acids. The entire variable domain, with the rest obtained from reference TRBV15 and TRBJ2-6, is as follows: DAMVIQNPRYQVTQFGKPVTLSCSQTLNHNVMYWYQQKSSQAPKLLFHYYDKDFNNEADTPDNFQSRRPNTSFCFLDIRSPGLGDTAMYLCATSRVSGGGAGANVLTFGAGSRLTVL.

The V gene is TRBV7-9, the J gene TRBJ2-1, with a possible D match to TRBD2 (6 bases). Trimming took off 8 bases at V and 3 bases at J, with 14 bases between the two ends. CDR3 length equals 14 residues. In germline, CDR1 is SEHNR, CDR2 FQNEAQ (reference sequence). CDR3 region: CASSAGLRYNEQFF. CDR3 DNA sequence: TGTGCCAGCTCAGCGGGCCTACGCTACAATGAGCAGTTCTTC.

The chain uses TRBV2 and TRBJ1-1; D is undetermined. V was pared by 8 bases and J by 0 bases, with 13 bases between. CDR3 size: 14 residues. CDR1 is SNHLY and CDR2 is FYNNEI in the germline V gene. CDR3 sequence: CASDRNPVNTEAFF. The DNA of the CDR3 is TGTGCCAGCGACCGGAACCCCGTGAACACTGAAGCTTTCTTT.

The CDR3 protein is CASSLTGTETQYF. The CDR3 region has the DNA TGTGCCAGCAGCTTAACTGGTACTGAGACCCAGTACTTC. The chain joins TRBV7-3 to TRBJ2-5; D uncertain. Germline V gene lookup returns CDR1 SGHTA and CDR2 FQGTGA. The CDR3 spans 13 residues. V lost 0 bases, J lost 5 bases, and 7 bases lay in between.

This clone was seen just once. The CDR3 nucleotides are TGTGCCAGCAGCCCCAATTACAGGGGGCGGGGGAATGAGCAGTTCTTC. Translating it yields CASSPNYRGRGNEQFF. V gene TRBV6-4 combines with J gene TRBJ2-1; 9 bases are a match to TRBD1. Germline trimming cut 6 bases from V and 7 bases from J; bases unmatched to any gene: 13. This CDR3 comprises 16 residues. Germline values: CDR1 MRHNA, CDR2 SNTAGT.

J is TRBJ2-7 and V is TRBV5-1; TRBD2 matches at 8 bases. The V gene's germline CDR1 is SGHRS and CDR2 YFSETQ. With 0 bases clipped from V and 0 bases from J, the junction kept 5 bases outside the gene matches. The CDR3 is made up of 16 amino acids. CDR3 sequence reads: CASSLGRSGSSYEQYF. CDR3 coding DNA: TGCGCCAGCAGCTTGGGTCGCAGCGGGAGCTCCTACGAGCAGTACTTC.

The rearrangement uses TRBV6-5 and TRBJ1-5; a weak D match, TRBD1 (5 bases). The CDR3 covers 14 residues. Germline V CDR1 and CDR2: MNHEY, SVGAGI. V gave up 2 bases and J gave up 4 bases, with 9 bases separating them. CDR3 amino acids: CASSYGGPNQPQHF. CDR3 DNA sequence: TGTGCCAGCAGTTACGGGGGACCGAATCAGCCCCAGCATTTT.

The chain combines TRBV6-1 with TRBJ1-2, with 9 bases lining up with TRBD1. The CDR3 has 14 amino acids. With V trimmed by 10 bases and J by 6 bases, 12 bases remained unmatched. The germline gives CDR1 MNHNS, CDR2 SASEGT. The chain's CDR3 is CATSDRDRADGYTF. The CDR3 DNA reads as TGTGCCACGAGCGACCGGGACAGGGCGGATGGCTACACCTTC.

The chain carries TRBV5-1 and TRBJ1-2; 9 positions match TRBD1. This CDR3 has 14 residues. The V segment lost 0 bases and the J segment 8 bases; nucleotides outside the gene matches: 5. Germline-derived CDR1 and CDR2 are SGHRS and YFSETQ. The DNA of the CDR3 is TGCGCCAGCAGCTTGGCACAGGGGGCTGAGGGCTACACCTTC. Its translation is CASSLAQGAEGYTF.

The chain links TRBV6-5 to TRBJ2-4; D uncertain. Germline CDR1 reads MNHEY; CDR2 reads SVGAGI. The CDR3 contains 14 residues. The V end lost 2 bases, the J end lost 0 bases, and 5 bases lay between the germline ends. The CDR3: CASSYSLAKNIQYF. The CDR3 DNA sequence: TGTGCCAGCAGTTACAGTTTAGCCAAAAACATTCAGTACTTC.

The chain combines TRBV6-5 with TRBJ1-6; D is perhaps TRBD1 (6 bases). Germline assignment: CDR1 MNHEY and CDR2 SVGAGI. The CDR3 consists of 13 residues. Trimming stripped 6 bases from V and 8 bases from J, with 11 bases between. In DNA form, the CDR3 reads TGTGCCAGCAGACGGGGGGCGGATTCACCCCTCCACTTT. Its translation: CASRRGADSPLHF.

V is TRBV5-8 and J is TRBJ2-2; maybe TRBD1 (5 bases). The CDR3 has 16 residues. Germline V CDR1 and CDR2: SGHTS, YDEGEE. V dropped 4 bases and J dropped 4 bases, with 17 bases sitting between them. Here the CDR3 reads CASSPRLGAVTGELFF. Written as DNA, the CDR3 is TGTGCCAGCAGCCCAAGGCTAGGGGCGGTCACCGGGGAGCTGTTTTTT.

The CDR3: CATSTFSGRERNEQYF. The CDR3, as DNA: TGTGCCACCAGCACCTTTAGCGGGAGGGAAAGGAACGAGCAGTACTTC. The V gene is TRBV15, the J gene TRBJ2-7, with 11 bases lining up with TRBD2. The CDR3 covers 16 residues. V was clipped by 4 bases and J by 5 bases; unmatched bases: 10. The germline V gene has CDR1 LNHNV and CDR2 YYDKDF (reference sequence).

The chain is built from TRBV6-6 and TRBJ2-2, with 10 bases lining up with TRBD2. This CDR3 spans 13 amino acids. Germline CDR1 MNHNY, CDR2 SVGAGI (reference sequence). V lost 8 bases to trimming and J lost 6 bases; unmatched junction nucleotides: 3. CDR3 sequence reads: CASVAGGPGELFF. The CDR3 DNA follows: TGTGCCAGCGTAGCGGGAGGCCCCGGGGAGCTGTTTTTT.

V usage is TRBV29-1 and J usage is TRBJ2-7; 7 positions agree with TRBD2. CDR1 SQVTM and CDR2 ANQGSEA come from the germline V gene. Unmatched junction bases numbered 7, after V lost 8 bases and J lost 6 bases. The CDR3 length is 11 residues. For the CDR3, the DNA is TGCAGCACGGAGGCGGGAGCCGAGCAGTACTTC. Translated, it gives CSTEAGAEQYF.

V and J are TRBV10-3 and TRBJ1-3; no definite D call. Trimming removed 4 bases at V and 1 base at J, with 8 bases between. This CDR3 spans 14 amino acids. CDR1 ENHRY and CDR2 SYGVKD come from the germline V gene. CDR3 region: CAISGTASGNTIYF. CDR3 DNA sequence: TGTGCCATCAGTGGGACGGCTTCTGGAAACACCATATATTTT.

Concerning this clone: This likely traces to a read error, being one base from a far larger clone. The chain joins TRBV2 to TRBJ1-2; a possible D gene is TRBD1 (5 bases). Germline CDR1 is SNHLY and CDR2 is FYNNEI. The CDR3 is made up of 14 amino acids. In DNA form, the CDR3 reads TGTGACAGCATTGCGTTGAGGGGAGGGTATGGCTACACCTTC. Protein: CDSIALRGGYGYTF.

CDR3 in amino acids: CASSYTSPGFEQYF. CDR3 coding DNA: TGTGCCAGCAGCTACACTAGCCCGGGGTTCGAGCAGTACTTC. The V and J genes are TRBV5-5 and TRBJ2-7, with D possibly matching TRBD2 (6 bases). Looked up from germline, CDR1 is SGHKS and CDR2 is YYEKEE (reference sequence). The CDR3 consists of 14 residues. Trimming took 3 bases from V and 6 from J, leaving 16 bases between them. The whole variable domain, filled in from reference TRBV5-5 and TRBJ2-7, reads DAGVTQSPTHLIKTRGQQVTLRCSPISGHKSVSWYQQVLGQGPQFIFQYYEKEERGRGNFPDRFSARQFPNYSSELNVNALLLGDSALYLCASSYTSPGFEQYFGPGTRLTVT.

This chain joins TRBV27 and TRBJ1-5; the D is unclear. Trimming removed 1 base from V and 0 bases from J, with 7 bases in between. Germline V gene lookup returns CDR1 MNHEY and CDR2 SMNVEV (reference sequence). This CDR3 is 15 amino acids long. Here the CDR3 DNA reads TGTGCCAGCAGTTTATGGGGTTATAGCAATCAGCCCCAGCATTTT. Its protein product is CASSLWGYSNQPQHF.

CDR3 sequence reads: CAIREQGARQETQYF. CDR3 DNA sequence: TGTGCCATCAGGGAACAGGGGGCGCGCCAAGAGACCCAGTACTTC. This chain joins TRBV10-3 and TRBJ2-5; 9 bases agree with TRBD1. Germline CDR1 ENHRY, CDR2 SYGVKD. The CDR3 totals 15 residues. V lost 6 bases to trimming and J lost 1 base; unmatched junction nucleotides: 6.

In DNA form, the CDR3 reads TGCGCCAGCAGCTTGGTCGGGAGCGCAGATACGCAGTATTTT. It yields the protein CASSLVGSADTQYF. The V call is TRBV5-1, the J call TRBJ2-3, with a weak D call TRBD2 (6 bases). There are 14 residues in the CDR3. Per the germline V gene, CDR1 is SGHRS and CDR2 is YFSETQ. V lost 0 bases to trimming and J lost 4 bases, with 9 bases between them.

V gene TRBV15 combines with J gene TRBJ2-5; 7 nucleotides align to TRBD1. The V gene end was trimmed by 3 bases and the J gene end by 5 bases; junction bases not matched to a gene: 6. The CDR3 runs to 14 residues. Germline V gives CDR1 LNHNV, CDR2 YYDKDF (reference sequence). CDR3 nucleotide sequence: TGTGCCACCAGCAGGACAGGGTGGGGGGAGACCCAGTACTTC. Protein sequence: CATSRTGWGETQYF.

This clone occurred many times. This chain links TRBV19 with TRBJ2-3; TRBD2 matches 12 bases. Trimming removed 7 bases from V and 6 bases from J; junction bases left unmatched: 5. Germline CDR1 LNHDA, CDR2 SQIVND (reference sequence). The CDR3 covers 14 residues. Here the CDR3 DNA reads TGTGCCAGTAAACTAGCGGGAGGAGGGGATACGCAGTATTTT. It encodes CASKLAGGGDTQYF. Full variable domain (rest looked up from reference TRBV19 and TRBJ2-3): DGGITQSPKYLFRKEGQNVTLSCEQNLNHDAMYWYRQDPGQGLRLIYYSQIVNDFQKGDIAEGYSVSREKKESFPLTVTSAQKNPTAFYLCASKLAGGGDTQYFGPGTRLTVL.

CDR3 in amino acids: CASSLAGTTGTGELFF. The CDR3 DNA is TGCGCCAGCAGCTTGGCCGGGACTACCGGCACCGGGGAGCTGTTTTTT. The V call is TRBV5-1, the J call TRBJ2-2; 7 positions match TRBD2. Germline V gene sequence: CDR1 SGHRS, CDR2 YFSETQ. This CDR3 has 16 amino acids. J gave up 4 bases and V 0 bases, and 6 bases lay outside the gene matches.